This T cell receptor beta chain stems from a study of TIL therapy for anti-PD-1-resistant metastatic lung cancer. The time point is: pre-treatment sample, taken before nivolumab and TIL therapy. Germline CDR1 SGHDT, CDR2 YYEEEE. The V and J ends lost 0 bases and 8 bases respectively, with 20 bases between them. This CDR3 is 16 amino acids long. This was the immunoSEQ v3 assay. Data came from immunoSEQ multiplex PCR; TCRdb stores just in-frame clones and leaves some out. The sample lists 40,000 to 55,000 clones; around 79% were seen once. The specimen comprised blood, sampled at baseline. V and J are TRBV5-6 and TRBJ1-2; D is unresolved. The TCR comes from a woman aged 30-79 years with non-small cell lung cancer. Here the CDR3 reads CASSLELIGKEGGYTF. CDR3 bases: TGTGCCAGCAGCTTGGAGTTGATTGGGAAAGAAGGCGGCTACACCTTC. Filled out from reference TRBV5-6 and TRBJ1-2, the complete variable domain reads DAGVTQSPTHLIKTRGQQVTLRCSPKSGHDTVSWYQQALGQGPQFIFQYYEEEERQRGNFPDRFSGHQFPNYSSELNVNALLLGDSALYLCASSLELIGKEGGYTFGSGTRLTVV.